The clone carrying this TCR beta chain was observed once. What it binds is unknown. Here immunoSEQ multiplex PCR was the method, and the copy in TCRdb shows in-frame clones only, minus some. The sample lists tens of thousands of clones; just over 90% were seen once. The V gene's germline CDR1 is MDHEN and CDR2 SYDVKM. CDR3 length: 11 residues. V was trimmed by 6 bases and J by 9 bases, leaving 11 bases between them. The data were taken from a study of stem cell transplantation in POMP-related autoinflammatory disease. Study information: Pre-transplant patients had naive-skewed CD4+ T cells and few CD8+ T cells.

Points from the study as a whole: In patients with PRAID, every analyzed T-cell subset tended to show lower diversity and higher clonality.

The receptor's source is a human patient with POMP-related autoinflammation and immune dysregulation (PRAID). These T cells may partly come from the graft donor. The sequencing used CD4+ T cells from PBMCs, collected after stem cell transplantation. J is TRBJ1-2 and V is TRBV28; no definite D call. DNA of the CDR3: TGTGCCAGCAGCAATTACCGAAGCTACACCTTC. It codes for CASSNYRSYTF.